The 32 T cell receptor beta chains listed next were all sequenced from one sample in a study of cytomegalovirus exposure and HLA in healthy donors. Primers for the PCR totalled 60 Vbeta and 13 Jbeta. The table came from immunoSEQ multiplex PCR; TCRdb's copy has only in-frame clones and leaves some out. Of 20,000 to 30,000 clones listed, almost 70% are singletons. The source material was PBMCs. The source of these receptors is a woman between 50 and 59 years old in good health and CMV-seronegative.

This clone was picked up one time. The genes are TRBV10-3 and TRBJ2-7, with TRBD2 matching over 9 bases. Germline CDR1 reads ENHRY; CDR2 reads SYGVKD. V was clipped by 5 bases and J by 3 bases; unmatched bases: 14. The CDR3 sequence is 17 residues long. CDR3 residues: CAISNSASGIGGYEQYF. The CDR3 nucleotides are TGTGCCATCAGTAATAGTGCTAGCGGGATAGGAGGCTACGAGCAGTACTTC.

The chain carries TRBV5-6 and TRBJ2-5, with 8 bases that match TRBD1. J was trimmed by 5 bases and V by 2 bases; bases with no gene match: 11. The CDR3 totals 16 residues. Germline-derived CDR1 and CDR2 are SGHDT and YYEEEE. CDR3 DNA sequence: TGTGCCAGCAGCTTCGGACAGGGTAGATTCTTGGAGACCCAGTACTTC. This codes for CASSFGQGRFLETQYF.

The chain combines TRBV5-1 with TRBJ1-2; 8 bases match TRBD1. Per the germline V gene, CDR1 is SGHRS and CDR2 is YFSETQ. The ends lost 5 bases at V and 6 bases at J; junction bases unmatched: 12. The CDR3 spans 15 residues. DNA of the CDR3: TGCGCCAGCAGTTCCCCGGGCCAGGGGGCGGATGGCTACACCTTC. Amino acids: CASSSPGQGADGYTF.

The chain carries TRBV4-2 and TRBJ2-1; 12 bases agree with TRBD1. The CDR3 runs to 16 residues. CDR1 is LGHNA and CDR2 is YNFKEQ in the germline V gene. Trimming took 4 bases from V and 8 from J; bases not matched to a gene: 9. This CDR3 reads CASSRTGTGGGYEQFF. CDR3 DNA: TGTGCCAGCAGCCGAACCGGGACAGGGGGCGGATATGAGCAGTTCTTC.

This rearrangement joins TRBV28 to TRBJ2-7; 15 bases are shared with TRBD2. The CDR3 totals 20 residues. Germline V gene lookup returns CDR1 MDHEN and CDR2 SYDVKM. V was pared by 8 bases and J by 9 bases, with 26 bases of the junction left unmatched. The CDR3 is CASSMGNPGLAGGLLRVQYF. For the CDR3, the DNA is TGTGCCAGCTCCATGGGAAATCCGGGACTAGCGGGAGGTCTCCTACGAGTGCAGTACTTC.

This clone occurred a few times. The V call is TRBV6-1, the J call TRBJ1-1, with a possible D match to TRBD1 (5 bases). The CDR3 length is 13 residues. Germline V lookup: CDR1 MNHNS, CDR2 SASEGT. V shed 4 bases and J shed 4 bases, with 10 bases lying between them. In DNA form, the CDR3 reads TGTGCCAGCAGTGCGGGGGATAGCACTGAAGCTTTCTTT. Translation: CASSAGDSTEAFF.

The chain couples TRBV21-1 to TRBJ2-5; the D call TRBD1 from the table was never checked on the DNA. TRBV21-1 is designated a pseudogene. The CDR3 consists of 13 residues. The CDR3 DNA is TGTGCCAGCAGCAAAGTAGGGGGCAACACCCAGTACTTC. Residues: CASSKVGGNTQYF.

The gene calls are TRBV6-1 and TRBJ1-1; D is possibly TRBD1 (6 bases). The CDR3 is 12 amino acids. The germline V gene has CDR1 MNHNS and CDR2 SASEGT. V was pared by 8 bases and J by 2 bases, with 9 bases between. CDR3 sequence (DNA): TGTGCCAGCCGGACAGTAAACACTGAAGCTTTCTTT. Its protein product is CASRTVNTEAFF.

This sequence joins TRBV28 and TRBJ2-7, with 7 bases lining up with TRBD2. V shed 2 bases and J 4 bases; nucleotides not matched to a gene: 5. Germline CDR1 is MDHEN and CDR2 is SYDVKM. The CDR3 is made up of 14 amino acids. The CDR3: CASSLAGVSYEQYF. CDR3 sequence (DNA): TGTGCCAGCAGTTTAGCGGGAGTGAGTTACGAGCAGTACTTC.

The rearrangement joins TRBV15 to TRBJ1-4, with 8 nucleotides matching TRBD1. This CDR3 contains 14 residues. The V and J ends lost 4 bases and 5 bases, in that order; junction bases with no gene match: 3. CDR1 and CDR2 from the germline V gene are LNHNV and YYDKDF (reference sequence). Here the CDR3 DNA reads TGTGCCACCAGCACGGGACAGGAGAATGAAAAACTGTTTTTT. The encoded protein is CATSTGQENEKLFF.

This clone was seen just once. The chain has TRBV4-1 and TRBJ1-1; 9 nucleotides line up with TRBD1. Germline V CDR1 and CDR2: MGHRA, YSYEKL. V dropped 1 base and J dropped 4; count of bases not matched to a gene: 4. The CDR3 is 15 amino acids. The CDR3 reads CASSQGDRASTEAFF. The CDR3 DNA follows: TGCGCCAGCAGCCAAGGGGACAGGGCATCCACTGAAGCTTTCTTT.

The V call is TRBV5-1, the J call TRBJ2-7; D is unresolved. V shed 2 bases and J shed 1 base, with 7 bases lying between them. The length of the CDR3 is 13 residues. The germline CDR1 and CDR2 sequences are SGHRS and YFSETQ. This CDR3 reads CASSFEDSYEQYF. The CDR3 nucleotides are TGCGCCAGCAGCTTTGAGGATTCCTACGAGCAGTACTTC.

The rearrangement joins TRBV7-8 to TRBJ1-2, with D possibly TRBD1 on 5 matching bases. The germline gives CDR1 SGHVS, CDR2 FQNEAQ. V lost 3 bases to trimming and J lost 0 bases, with 11 bases between them. CDR3 length: 15 amino acids. CDR3 in DNA: TGTGCCAGCAGCTTGAGGACAACCACTAACTATGGCTACACCTTC. Translated, it gives CASSLRTTTNYGYTF.

The chain employs TRBV6-1 and TRBJ2-7; D possibly corresponds to TRBD1 (6 bases). Germline V CDR1 and CDR2: MNHNS, SASEGT. V lost 0 bases to trimming and J lost 0 bases, with 6 bases between them. The CDR3 totals 14 residues. The CDR3 reads CASSEAGGSYEQYF. The CDR3 coding sequence is TGTGCCAGCAGTGAAGCAGGGGGCTCCTACGAGCAGTACTTC.

J is TRBJ1-1 and V is TRBV9; 7 bases are shared with TRBD1. After removal of 4 bases from V and 2 bases from J, the junction contained 8 bases not matched to a gene. CDR3 length: 15 amino acids. Germline CDR1 SGDLS, CDR2 YYNGEE. The CDR3 bases are TGTGCCAGCAGCCCCGGGACAGACCGAAACACTGAAGCTTTCTTT. Amino acid sequence: CASSPGTDRNTEAFF.

This sequence joins TRBV6-1 and TRBJ1-5, with 10 bases lining up with TRBD1. This CDR3 spans 15 amino acids. The junction had 8 bases not matched to a gene; V was cut back by 7 bases and J by 5 bases. Per the germline V gene, CDR1 is MNHNS and CDR2 is SASEGT. DNA for the CDR3: TGTGCCAGCACCGTAGACAGGGGGCGGGATCAGCCCCAGCATTTT. It translates to CASTVDRGRDQPQHF.

The chain links TRBV6-5 to TRBJ2-5; tentative D call: TRBD1 (7 bases). Trimming pared 7 bases from V and 5 bases from J, leaving 14 bases between. Germline V lookup: CDR1 MNHEY, CDR2 SVGAGI. This CDR3 region has 13 residues. The CDR3 loop reads CASTRGESETQYF. CDR3 nucleotide sequence: TGTGCCAGCACCAGGGGGGAATCGGAGACCCAGTACTTC.

The chain employs TRBV2 and TRBJ1-1; D is unresolved. The CDR3 is 15 amino acids. Germline lookup yields CDR1 SNHLY and CDR2 FYNNEI. V was clipped by 3 bases and J by 11 bases, with 22 bases between them. CDR3 in amino acids: CASSDRQVRVYRAFF. For the CDR3, the DNA is TGTGCCAGCAGTGATCGGCAGGTCCGTGTATACCGGGCTTTCTTT.

This chain uses TRBV5-1 with TRBJ1-5, with D unclear. The CDR3 spans 14 residues. Between the trimmed V and J ends, which lost 0 bases and 3 bases, there was a span of 7 bases. Germline V lookup: CDR1 SGHRS, CDR2 YFSETQ. The DNA for the CDR3 is TGCGCCAGCAGCTTGGACGGACTCAATCAGCCCCAGCATTTT. This gives the protein CASSLDGLNQPQHF.

The chain links TRBV10-3 to TRBJ1-1; 7 nucleotides match TRBD1. Trimming at V came to 7 bases and at J to 1 base, leaving 6 bases not matched to a gene. CDR1 is ENHRY, CDR2 SYGVKD, per germline. The CDR3 length is 14 residues. The CDR3 bases are TGTGCCATCACCCCTCGGACAGGGAACACTGAAGCTTTCTTT. Translated: CAITPRTGNTEAFF.

This clone was counted only a few times. The chain is built from TRBV7-2 and TRBJ1-2, with D possibly matching TRBD1 (6 bases). V lost 5 bases and J 2 bases, leaving 9 bases between the germline ends. The CDR3 spans 13 residues. Per the germline V gene, CDR1 is SGHTA and CDR2 is FQGNSA. CDR3: CASSPTGNYGYTF. The CDR3 DNA is TGTGCCAGCAGCCCCACAGGGAACTATGGCTACACCTTC.

The V and J genes are TRBV25-1 and TRBJ1-2, with a possible D match to TRBD1 (5 bases). Trimming cost V 6 bases and J 5 bases, with 7 bases left between them. Germline assignment: CDR1 MGHDK and CDR2 SYGVNS. The length of the CDR3 is 11 residues. The CDR3 reads CASREGYGYTF. In DNA form, the CDR3 reads TGTGCCAGCAGGGAGGGGTATGGCTACACCTTC.

This clone was seen once. The CDR3 DNA is TGTGCCAGCAGCCGGACAGGGGAGGAGGGCTACACCTTC. Its protein is CASSRTGEEGYTF. The V gene is TRBV6-5, the J gene TRBJ1-2, with TRBD1 matching 9 bases. Germline V gene lookup returns CDR1 MNHEY and CDR2 SVGAGI. After removal of 6 bases from V and 8 bases from J, the junction contained 7 bases not matched to a gene. This CDR3 contains 13 residues.

This chain joins TRBV6-5 and TRBJ1-1, with no clear D. The germline gives CDR1 MNHEY, CDR2 SVGAGI. Trimming shortened V by 5 bases and J by 12 bases, and 19 bases separated the two germline ends. The CDR3 is 13 residues long. The CDR3 protein is CASSPGFGGITFF. For the CDR3, the DNA is TGTGCCAGCAGTCCCGGGTTTGGAGGGATAACTTTCTTT.

In its sample, this clone was seen a few times. J is TRBJ1-1 and V is TRBV5-6; 10 nucleotides align to TRBD1. CDR3 size: 16 residues. V trimming: 4 bases; J trimming: 3 bases; junction bases outside the gene matches: 9. Germline CDR1 SGHDT, CDR2 YYEEEE. CDR3 DNA: TGTGCCAGCAGCGTCGGACAGGGGGGTGTTGACACTGAAGCTTTCTTT. Amino acids: CASSVGQGGVDTEAFF.

The chain joins TRBV14 to TRBJ2-7; the match to TRBD1 covers 10 bases. The V segment lost 3 bases and the J segment 5 bases; nucleotides outside the gene matches: 10. The CDR3 spans 16 residues. From germline, CDR1 is SGHDN and CDR2 FVKESK. CDR3 in DNA: TGTGCCAGCAGCCAGGCCGGGACAGGGGCATCCAACGAGCAGTACTTC. This codes for CASSQAGTGASNEQYF.

The chain carries TRBV25-1 and TRBJ1-1, with 9 positions matching TRBD1. This CDR3 has 17 amino acids. The V and J ends lost 0 bases and 4 bases, in that order; junction bases with no gene match: 9. Germline assignment: CDR1 MGHDK and CDR2 SYGVNS. The DNA for the CDR3 is TGTGCCAGCAGTGAATACGGGACAGGGACCGGTGGCACTGAAGCTTTCTTT. Amino acids: CASSEYGTGTGGTEAFF.

This clone has a single count. The chain has TRBV20-1 and TRBJ1-1, with D possibly being TRBD1 (5 bases). Germline loops: CDR1 DFQATT, CDR2 SNEGSKA (reference sequence). The CDR3 contains 11 residues. With 5 bases removed from V and 5 bases from J, the gap between germline ends came to 9 bases. CDR3 DNA sequence: TGCAGTGCTCCGCAGGGTACTGAAGCTTTCTTT. This sequence encodes CSAPQGTEAFF.

V and J are TRBV6-5 and TRBJ2-1; D remains ambiguous. Germline CDR1 is MNHEY and CDR2 is SVGAGI. This CDR3 is built from 13 residues. The V end lost 5 bases, the J end lost 8 bases, and 13 bases lay between the germline ends. Written as DNA, the CDR3 is TGTGCCAGCAGTAATCCCCTAGGCGATGAGCAGTTCTTC. This codes for CASSNPLGDEQFF.

V usage is TRBV25-1 and J usage is TRBJ2-3; tentatively, D is TRBD2 (7 bases). The germline CDR1 and CDR2 sequences are MGHDK and SYGVNS. The germline V and J ends were trimmed by 5 bases and 4 bases, with 19 bases remaining between them. This CDR3 comprises 16 residues. CDR3 residues: CASSTTAGALPDTQYF. CDR3 in DNA: TGTGCCAGCAGTACTACTGCGGGGGCGCTCCCAGATACGCAGTATTTT.

This clone was recorded once. The chain combines TRBV4-2 with TRBJ1-5, with D unresolved. CDR3 size: 14 residues. The germline gives CDR1 LGHNA, CDR2 YNFKEQ. V was pared by 2 bases and J by 3 bases, with 8 bases between. The CDR3 region is CASSQYGDNQPQHF. The CDR3 nucleotides read TGTGCCAGCAGCCAATACGGGGACAATCAGCCCCAGCATTTT.

V is TRBV7-9 and J is TRBJ1-1, with D uncertain. CDR1 SEHNR and CDR2 FQNEAQ come from the germline V gene (reference sequence). Trimming removed 1 base from V and 4 bases from J, with 19 bases in between. The length of the CDR3 is 17 residues. The DNA for the CDR3 is TGTGCCAGCAGCTTAGGAAGAAGAGGAGTTGGGAGCACTGAAGCTTTCTTT. This gives the protein CASSLGRRGVGSTEAFF.